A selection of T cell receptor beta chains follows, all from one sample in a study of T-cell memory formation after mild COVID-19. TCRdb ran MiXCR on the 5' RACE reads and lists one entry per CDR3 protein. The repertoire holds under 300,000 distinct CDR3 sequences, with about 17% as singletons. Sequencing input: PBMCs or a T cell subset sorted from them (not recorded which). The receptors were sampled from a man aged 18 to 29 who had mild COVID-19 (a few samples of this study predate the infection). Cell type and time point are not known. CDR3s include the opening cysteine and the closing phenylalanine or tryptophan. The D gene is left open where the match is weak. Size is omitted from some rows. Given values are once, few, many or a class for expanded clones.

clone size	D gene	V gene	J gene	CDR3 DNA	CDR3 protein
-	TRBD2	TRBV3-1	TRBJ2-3	TGTGCCAGCAGCCAACCATCAACCAGCGGGGGGGCCTACGATACGCAGTATTTT	CASSQPSTSGGAYDTQYF
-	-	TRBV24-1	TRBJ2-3	TGTGCCACCAGTGGAGGAGGGCAGGGGAGCACAGATACGCAGTATTTT	CATSGGGQGSTDTQYF
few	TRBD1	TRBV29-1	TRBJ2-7	TGCAGCGTGAAGACAGGGCCATCCCTCGAGCAGTACTTC	CSVKTGPSLEQYF
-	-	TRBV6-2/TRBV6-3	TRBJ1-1	TGTGCCAGCAGTTACTTGTTGAGACGGAACACTGAAGCTTTCTTT	CASSYLLRRNTEAFF
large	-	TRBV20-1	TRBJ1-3	TGCAGTGCTCGTGGAAACACCATATATTTT	CSARGNTIYF
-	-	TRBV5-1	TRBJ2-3	TGCGCCAGCAGCCGAGGTGGATACACAGATACGCAGTATTTT	CASSRGGYTDTQYF
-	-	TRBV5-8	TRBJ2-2	TGTGCCAGCAGCTTCAGCACAGGGTTCACCGGGGAGCTGTTTTTT	CASSFSTGFTGELFF
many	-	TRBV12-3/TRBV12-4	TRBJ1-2	TGTGCCAGCAGCTTAAGTCGAGGCTACACCTTC	CASSLSRGYTF
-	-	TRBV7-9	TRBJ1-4	TGTGCCAGCAGCTTATGGGGGACTAATGAAAAACTGTTTTTT	CASSLWGTNEKLFF
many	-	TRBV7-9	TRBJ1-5	TGTGCCAGCAGCCGGGCCTCTGGCAATCAGCCCCAGCATTTT	CASSRASGNQPQHF
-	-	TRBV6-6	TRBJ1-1	TGTGCCAGCAGTTACTCGCAGATGAACACTGAAGCTTTCTTT	CASSYSQMNTEAFF
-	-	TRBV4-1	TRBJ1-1	TGCGCCAGCAGCCAAGAGGGGGTGATTGTTAGGAACACTGAAGCTTTCTTT	CASSQEGVIVRNTEAFF
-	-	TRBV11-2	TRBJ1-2	TGTGCCAGCAGCTCGAACAGGGATTCCCTCTATGGCTACACCTTC	CASSSNRDSLYGYTF
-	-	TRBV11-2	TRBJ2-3	TGTGCCAGCAGCTTAGATTTCTCCGGAGCCCTCACAGATACGCAGTATTTT	CASSLDFSGALTDTQYF
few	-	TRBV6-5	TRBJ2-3	TGTGCCAGCAGGCCCCGGGGGGTAGGGGGTGATACGCAGTATTTT	CASRPRGVGGDTQYF
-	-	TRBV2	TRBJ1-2	TGTGCCAGCAGTGTGGGGGAAGGAGCGGGCTACACCTTC	CASSVGEGAGYTF
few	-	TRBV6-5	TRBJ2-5	TGTGCCAGCAGTTACTCGATCACCCAGACCCAGTACTTC	CASSYSITQTQYF
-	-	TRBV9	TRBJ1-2	TGTGCCAGCACCCTAGGGCCGTTAGGGTCCTATGGCTACACCTTC	CASTLGPLGSYGYTF
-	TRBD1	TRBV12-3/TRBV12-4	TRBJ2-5	TGTGCCAGCAAGCGACAGGGCCAAGAGACCCAGTACTTC	CASKRQGQETQYF
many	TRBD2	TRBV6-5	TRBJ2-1	TGTGCCAGCAGAGCGAGCGGGGGAGGTGAGCAGTTCTTC	CASRASGGGEQFF
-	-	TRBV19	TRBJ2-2	TGTGCCAGTAGTATTTTCCTGGCCGGGGAGCTGTTTTTT	CASSIFLAGELFF
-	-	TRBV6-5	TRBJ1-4	TGTGCCAGCAGTTACCGGGCGACACAGGAAAAACTGTTTTTT	CASSYRATQEKLFF
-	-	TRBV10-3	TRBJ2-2	TGTGCCATCAGTGACGGGTCCGGGGAGCTGTTTTTT	CAISDGSGELFF
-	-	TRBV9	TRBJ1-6	TGTGCCAGCAGCGTGACAGGCTCCTATAATTCACCCCTCCACTTT	CASSVTGSYNSPLHF
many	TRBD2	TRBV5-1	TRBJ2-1	TGCGCCAGCAGCTACCCTAGCGGGGGGGCCGTGGTCGGTGAGCAGTTCTTC	CASSYPSGGAVVGEQFF
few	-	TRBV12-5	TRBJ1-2	TGTGCTAGTGGCCCGACGGATCCCCCAGCTAACTATGGCTACACCTTC	CASGPTDPPANYGYTF
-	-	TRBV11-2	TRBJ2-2	TGTGCCAGCAGCCCTCGAATGAGCCGGGTGGAGCTGTTTTTT	CASSPRMSRVELFF
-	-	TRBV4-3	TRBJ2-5	TGCGCCAGCAGCCAGGGGTCGAGAGAGACCCAGTACTTC	CASSQGSRETQYF
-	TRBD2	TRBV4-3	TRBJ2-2	TGCGCCAGCAATCCACTAGCGGGGGGGCCCGGGGAGCTGTTTTTT	CASNPLAGGPGELFF
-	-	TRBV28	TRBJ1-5	TGTGCCAGCAGTATCAGGGGAGGTGGTATTCAGCCCCAGCATTTT	CASSIRGGGIQPQHF
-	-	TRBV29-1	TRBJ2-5	TGCAGCCGCGCCTGGGGAGAGACCCAGTACTTC	CSRAWGETQYF
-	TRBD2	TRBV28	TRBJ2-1	TGTGCCAGCAGGCGTCCGACTAGCGGGGGTTGGGGTGAGCAGTTCTTC	CASRRPTSGGWGEQFF
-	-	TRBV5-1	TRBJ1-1	TGCGCCAGCAGCTTGGTAGGGACGGCGAACACTGAAGCTTTCTTT	CASSLVGTANTEAFF
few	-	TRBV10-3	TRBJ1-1	TGTGCCATCAAAAAATCGGGGCGCGCCGAAGCTTTCTTT	CAIKKSGRAEAFF
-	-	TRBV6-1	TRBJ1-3	TGTGCCAGCACCCCGTCGGCTGGAAACACCATATATTTT	CASTPSAGNTIYF
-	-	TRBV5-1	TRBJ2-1	TGCGCCAGCAGCTCGATGAATATCTATGAGCAGTTCTTC	CASSSMNIYEQFF
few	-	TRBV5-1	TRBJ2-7	TGCGCCAGCAGCTCCCCGCACACCGAACTCTACGAGCAGTACTTC	CASSSPHTELYEQYF
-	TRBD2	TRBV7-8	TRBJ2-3	TGTGCCAGCAGCTCGACTAGCGGGGGTGCTAGCACAGATACGCAGTATTTT	CASSSTSGGASTDTQYF
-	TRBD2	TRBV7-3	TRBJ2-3	TGTGCCAGCAGCTTAGGTCTAGCGGGGGGGACTAGCACAGATACGCAGTATTTT	CASSLGLAGGTSTDTQYF
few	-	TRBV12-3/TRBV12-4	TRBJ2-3	TGTGCCAGCAGCGCCCCCCCGGATACGCAGTATTTT	CASSAPPDTQYF
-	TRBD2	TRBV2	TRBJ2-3	TGTGCCAGCAGTTGGGTAGCGGGGGCCACAGATACGCAGTATTTT	CASSWVAGATDTQYF
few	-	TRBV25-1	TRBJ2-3	TGTGCCAGCAGTGAAGGCACCCATAGCACAGATACGCAGTATTTT	CASSEGTHSTDTQYF
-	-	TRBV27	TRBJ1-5	TGTGCCAGCAGTTCCTATGGACAGCCCCAGCATTTT	CASSSYGQPQHF
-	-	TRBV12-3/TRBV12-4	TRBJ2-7	TGTGCCAGCAGTTTGCAGGGGCTTACCTACGAGCAGTACTTC	CASSLQGLTYEQYF
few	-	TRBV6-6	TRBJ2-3	TGTGCCAGCAGTTACTCGATATTAGATACGCAGTATTTT	CASSYSILDTQYF
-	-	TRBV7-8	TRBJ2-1	TGTGCCAGCAGCCCAGGCACTCTCCGAAGCAATGAGCAGTTCTTC	CASSPGTLRSNEQFF
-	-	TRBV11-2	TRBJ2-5	TGTGCCAGCAGAATCGGGGTTGTGGAGACCCAGTACTTC	CASRIGVVETQYF
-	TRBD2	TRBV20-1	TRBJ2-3	TGCAGTGCGGAGGACCTAGCGGGGGTTAGCACAGATACGCAGTATTTT	CSAEDLAGVSTDTQYF
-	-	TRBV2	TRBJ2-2	TGTGCCAGCAGTGTTAGGCAGGGGAACACCGGGGAGCTGTTTTTT	CASSVRQGNTGELFF
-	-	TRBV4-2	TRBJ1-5	TGTGCCAGCAGCCAAGCAGGTGGGCTCGACAATCAGCCCCAGCATTTT	CASSQAGGLDNQPQHF
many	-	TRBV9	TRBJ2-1	TGTGCCAGCAGCAAATCGGGACTGCCCGACAATGAGCAGTTCTTC	CASSKSGLPDNEQFF
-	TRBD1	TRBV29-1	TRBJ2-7	TGCAGCGCCCAATCGGTGGGACAGGGCCACGAGCAGTACTTC	CSAQSVGQGHEQYF
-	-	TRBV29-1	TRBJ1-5	TGCAGCGTGCTTATCGGAGGGAATCAGCCCCAGCATTTT	CSVLIGGNQPQHF
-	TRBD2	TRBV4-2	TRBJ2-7	TGTGCCAGCAGCCAAAGCCCAGCTCGGGGGGACGAGCAGTACTTC	CASSQSPARGDEQYF
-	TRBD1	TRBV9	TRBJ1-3	TGTGCCAGCAGCCCCCGGGACAGGGTCTTCGTTGAAAACACCATATATTTT	CASSPRDRVFVENTIYF
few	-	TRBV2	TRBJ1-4	TGTGCCAGCACCCGATGGAGTAAACTGTTTTTT	CASTRWSKLFF